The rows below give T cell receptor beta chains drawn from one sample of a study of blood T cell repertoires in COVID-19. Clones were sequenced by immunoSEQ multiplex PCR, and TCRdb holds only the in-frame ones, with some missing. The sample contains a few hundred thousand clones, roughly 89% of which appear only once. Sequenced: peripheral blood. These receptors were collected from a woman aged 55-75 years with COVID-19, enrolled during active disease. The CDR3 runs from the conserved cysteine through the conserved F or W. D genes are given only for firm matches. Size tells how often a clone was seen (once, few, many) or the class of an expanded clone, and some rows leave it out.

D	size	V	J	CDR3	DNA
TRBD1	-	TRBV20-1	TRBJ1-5	CSARGQGAQHF	TGCAGTGCTAGAGGACAGGGGGCCCAGCATTTT
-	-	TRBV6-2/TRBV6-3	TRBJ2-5	CASSDLPFPRRANQETQYF	TGTGCCAGCAGCGACCTACCGTTCCCTCGGCGGGCCAACCAAGAGACCCAGTACTTC
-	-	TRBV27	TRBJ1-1	CASSLFPSTLEAFF	TGTGCCAGCAGTTTATTCCCCAGTACCCTTGAAGCTTTCTTT
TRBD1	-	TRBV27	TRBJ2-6	CASSGPGTGTASGANVLTF	TGTGCCAGCAGTGGGCCCGGGACAGGGACTGCCTCTGGGGCCAACGTCCTGACTTTC
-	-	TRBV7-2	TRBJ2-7	CASSQGLRYEQYF	TGTGCCAGCAGCCAGGGACTCCGCTACGAGCAGTACTTC
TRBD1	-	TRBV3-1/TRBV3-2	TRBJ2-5	CASSHWTGGGETQYF	TGTGCCAGCAGCCACTGGACAGGGGGCGGGGAGACCCAGTACTTC
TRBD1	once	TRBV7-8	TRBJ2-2	CASRQGQGKTGELFF	TGTGCCAGCAGACAGGGACAGGGGAAAACCGGGGAGCTGTTTTTT
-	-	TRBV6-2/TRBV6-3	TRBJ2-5	CASSGGLRETQYF	TGTGCCAGCAGTGGGGGACTTCGGGAGACCCAGTACTTC
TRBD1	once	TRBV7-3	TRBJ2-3	CASSLSDHDRDRRYF	TGTGCCAGCAGCTTAAGCGACCACGACAGGGACAGGCGGTATTTT
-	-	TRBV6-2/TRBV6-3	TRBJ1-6	CASTPGGSNSPLHF	TGTGCCAGCACCCCGGGAGGGTCAAATTCACCCCTCCACTTT
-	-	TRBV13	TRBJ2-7	CASSLGQGSPYEQYF	TGTGCCAGCAGCTTAGGACAGGGCTCTCCCTACGAGCAGTACTTC
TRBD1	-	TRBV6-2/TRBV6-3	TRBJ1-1	CASSQGASTEAFF	TGTGCCAGCAGCCAGGGGGCGAGCACTGAAGCTTTCTTT
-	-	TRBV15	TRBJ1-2	CATSRVIDSYGYTF	TGTGCCACCAGCAGAGTGATAGACAGCTATGGCTACACCTTC